Listed below are T cell receptor beta chains from one sample, sequenced in a study of blood T cells in healthy people across ages. TCRdb recomputed calls from the 5' RACE reads with MiXCR, one row per CDR3 protein. Here the sample spans around 580,000 distinct CDR3 sequences, 40% to 50% being singletons. Input material: blood. Every receptor here comes from an elderly man in good health. The CDR3 runs from the conserved cysteine through the conserved F or W. D genes are given only for firm matches. The size of a clone is reported for some rows only, either as once, few or many, or as a class for expanded clones.

J,size,D,V,CDR3,DNA
TRBJ2-1,.,TRBD2,TRBV29-1,CSVLAGGYNEQFF,TGCAGCGTCCTAGCGGGGGGCTACAATGAGCAGTTCTTC
TRBJ2-1,.,.,TRBV29-1,CSVGDFFNEQFF,TGCAGCGTTGGGGACTTCTTCAATGAGCAGTTCTTC
TRBJ1-1,.,TRBD1,TRBV5-1,CASNLGTANTEAFF,TGCGCCAGCAACTTGGGGACAGCGAACACTGAAGCTTTCTTT
TRBJ1-5,.,.,TRBV10-3,CAISESNTATYQPQHF,TGTGCCATCAGTGAGTCCAATACGGCCACCTATCAGCCCCAGCATTTT
TRBJ2-7,.,.,TRBV7-6,CASSLGRGVSSYEQYF,TGTGCCAGCAGCTTAGGTAGGGGCGTTAGTTCCTACGAGCAGTACTTC
TRBJ2-7,few,.,TRBV9,CASSVSPSGEGEQYF,TGTGCCAGCAGCGTCTCGCCGTCTGGGGAAGGGGAGCAGTACTTC
TRBJ2-3,.,.,TRBV7-3,CASSPSGLRTDTQYF,TGTGCCAGCAGCCCTAGTGGTCTGCGCACAGATACGCAGTATTTT
TRBJ2-7,.,.,TRBV3-1,CASSQGTIGYEQYF,TGTGCCAGCAGCCAAGGGACAATCGGCTACGAGCAGTACTTC
TRBJ2-5,.,TRBD2,TRBV29-1,CSATGSSGETQYF,TGCAGCGCCACTGGGTCTAGCGGCGAGACCCAGTACTTC
TRBJ2-7,.,.,TRBV6-6,CASKESAGLWYNEQYF,TGTGCCAGCAAGGAGAGCGCGGGACTCTGGTACAATGAGCAGTACTTC
TRBJ2-7,few,TRBD2,TRBV7-2,CASSSGRQSLGEQYF,TGTGCCAGCAGCAGCGGGAGGCAATCCCTAGGCGAGCAGTACTTC
TRBJ2-3,few,TRBD2,TRBV10-3,CAITEGLAGVSTQYF,TGTGCCATCACCGAGGGACTAGCGGGAGTCTCTACGCAGTATTTT
TRBJ1-2,few,.,TRBV28,CASRVGNYGYTF,TGTGCCAGCAGGGTAGGGAACTATGGCTACACCTTC
TRBJ2-2,few,TRBD2,TRBV20-1,CSARSSGGVSGVYTGELFF,TGCAGTGCTAGATCCTCCGGAGGTGTGAGCGGGGTATACACCGGGGAGCTGTTTTTT
TRBJ2-2,.,.,TRBV9,CASSLSRPNTGELFF,TGTGCCAGCAGCCTCAGCCGACCGAACACCGGGGAGCTGTTTTTT
TRBJ2-2,once,.,TRBV20-1,CSASQSNTGELFF,TGCAGTGCTAGCCAGTCGAACACCGGGGAGCTGTTTTTT
TRBJ2-3,.,.,TRBV20-1,CSARDWDPTDTQYF,TGCAGTGCTAGAGATTGGGACCCAACAGATACGCAGTATTTT
TRBJ2-7,many,.,TRBV6-5,CASSPASLTYEQYF,TGTGCCAGCAGTCCGGCCAGCCTGACCTACGAGCAGTACTTC
TRBJ1-1,.,TRBD1,TRBV3-1,CASSQGTGVKAFF,TGTGCCAGCAGCCAAGGGACAGGGGTTAAGGCTTTCTTT
TRBJ2-7,.,.,TRBV7-2,CASSLAAGEAYEQYF,TGTGCCAGCAGCTTAGCGGCAGGGGAGGCCTACGAGCAGTACTTC
TRBJ2-1,once,.,TRBV29-1,CSAESPGEGYEQFF,TGCAGCGCCGAAAGTCCAGGGGAAGGCTACGAGCAGTTCTTC
TRBJ2-2,.,TRBD1,TRBV27,CASSFNRGSGELFF,TGTGCCAGCAGTTTCAACAGGGGGTCCGGGGAGCTGTTTTTT
TRBJ2-5,few,.,TRBV20-1,CSARITGTKKETQYF,TGCAGTGCCAGGATTACCGGGACAAAAAAAGAGACCCAGTACTTC
TRBJ2-7,many,.,TRBV6-6,CATRQVSYEQYF,TGTGCCACCCGACAGGTCTCCTACGAGCAGTACTTC
TRBJ2-7,.,.,TRBV10-3,CAISTGDGQYF,TGTGCCATCAGCACGGGGGACGGGCAGTACTTC
TRBJ2-5,.,TRBD1,TRBV20-1,CSARDGGRGWETQYF,TGCAGTGCTAGAGATGGGGGCAGGGGGTGGGAGACCCAGTACTTC
TRBJ1-5,.,.,TRBV7-2,CASSLKGDQPQHF,TGTGCCAGCAGCTTAAAGGGCGATCAGCCCCAGCATTTT
TRBJ2-5,.,.,TRBV2,CASSRALGTGQETQYF,TGTGCCAGCAGCCGCGCGTTAGGGACGGGCCAAGAGACCCAGTACTTC
TRBJ2-5,once,TRBD2,TRBV20-1,CSASPIAGPSERYF,TGCAGTGCTAGTCCCATAGCGGGTCCTAGCGAGCGGTACTTC
TRBJ1-1,.,.,TRBV29-1,CSVVREPEAFF,TGCAGCGTCGTCAGGGAGCCTGAAGCTTTCTTT
TRBJ2-7,.,.,TRBV3-1,CASSYAAGQQYF,TGTGCCAGCAGCTACGCGGCGGGGCAGCAGTACTTC
TRBJ2-5,.,TRBD1,TRBV20-1,CSASWDRGLGETQYF,TGCAGTGCTAGTTGGGACAGGGGGTTGGGAGAGACCCAGTACTTC
TRBJ2-3,few,TRBD2,TRBV20-1,CSARGGLAGEGPDTQYF,TGCAGTGCTAGAGGTGGACTAGCGGGAGAAGGGCCAGATACGCAGTATTTT
TRBJ1-2,.,.,TRBV12-3/TRBV12-4,CASSLPAGRELDGYTF,TGTGCCAGCAGTTTACCGGCAGGGAGGGAGCTGGATGGCTACACCTTC
TRBJ2-3,once,TRBD2,TRBV4-1,CASSQDLAGPPSAVVEDTQYF,TGCGCCAGCAGCCAAGACCTAGCGGGGCCCCCATCCGCAGTCGTCGAAGATACGCAGTATTTT
TRBJ2-7,.,.,TRBV29-1,CSVEVVNEQYF,TGCAGCGTTGAAGTCGTTAACGAGCAGTACTTC
TRBJ1-2,.,.,TRBV6-6,CTSSRPGNYGYTF,TGTACCAGCTCCCGGCCGGGGAACTATGGCTACACCTTC
TRBJ1-4,.,.,TRBV7-2,CASSLRAQEKLFF,TGTGCCAGCAGCTTAAGGGCACAGGAAAAACTGTTTTTT
TRBJ2-7,few,TRBD1,TRBV20-1,CSARGAGQGIFYEQYF,TGCAGTGCTAGGGGGGCGGGACAGGGGATATTTTACGAGCAGTACTTC
TRBJ2-3,.,TRBD2,TRBV4-3,CASSQGWVVLSGGTDTQYF,TGCGCCAGCAGCCAAGGATGGGTGGTTCTTAGCGGGGGCACAGATACGCAGTATTTT
TRBJ2-3,.,.,TRBV4-3,CASSPLGQGDFSDTQYF,TGCGCCAGCAGCCCCCTAGGGCAGGGAGATTTTTCAGATACGCAGTATTTT
TRBJ2-1,few,TRBD2,TRBV7-2,CASSLTSHPHNEQFF,TGTGCCAGCAGCTTGACTAGCCACCCACACAATGAGCAGTTCTTC
TRBJ2-1,.,.,TRBV20-1,CSATNPGGPVSYNEQFF,TGCAGTGCTACTAACCCGGGGGGCCCAGTTTCTTACAATGAGCAGTTCTTC
TRBJ2-7,few,.,TRBV12-3/TRBV12-4,CASSTVGTSEQYF,TGTGCCAGCAGTACAGTGGGGACATCAGAGCAGTACTTC
TRBJ2-1,.,.,TRBV5-1,CASSFTDSYNEQFF,TGCGCCAGCAGCTTTACAGACAGTTACAATGAGCAGTTCTTC
TRBJ2-5,.,.,TRBV7-9,CASSQNEETQYF,TGTGCCAGCAGCCAGAATGAGGAGACCCAGTACTTC
TRBJ1-4,few,TRBD1,TRBV4-3,CASSRTGALGEKLFF,TGCGCCAGCAGCCGAACAGGGGCGTTGGGTGAAAAACTGTTTTTT
TRBJ1-5,.,TRBD1,TRBV12-3/TRBV12-4,CASSNRGQGVGQPQHF,TGTGCCAGCAGTAACCGCGGACAGGGGGTTGGCCAGCCCCAGCATTTT
TRBJ2-1,.,TRBD1,TRBV3-1,CASSRGQGQWEQFF,TGTGCCAGCAGCCGGGGACAGGGTCAGTGGGAGCAGTTCTTC
TRBJ2-5,.,TRBD1,TRBV19,CASSTGTGGGQETQYF,TGTGCCAGTAGTACTGGGACAGGGGGCGGCCAAGAGACCCAGTACTTC
TRBJ2-7,.,.,TRBV25-1,CASSEGSDYEQYF,TGTGCCAGCAGTGAGGGCAGCGACTACGAGCAGTACTTC
TRBJ1-2,few,.,TRBV6-5,CASSYSVTSNYGYTF,TGTGCCAGCAGTTACTCCGTCACATCTAACTATGGCTACACCTTC
TRBJ2-1,once,.,TRBV5-1,CASSLELVYNEQFF,TGCGCCAGCAGCTTGGAACTAGTCTACAATGAGCAGTTCTTC
TRBJ2-7,.,.,TRBV28,CASRGPVGALDEQYF,TGTGCCAGCAGGGGCCCCGTAGGGGCCCTTGACGAGCAGTACTTC
TRBJ2-3,.,TRBD2,TRBV11-2,CASTYVSSGAGGTDTQYF,TGTGCCAGCACTTATGTGTCTAGCGGGGCAGGGGGGACAGATACGCAGTATTTT